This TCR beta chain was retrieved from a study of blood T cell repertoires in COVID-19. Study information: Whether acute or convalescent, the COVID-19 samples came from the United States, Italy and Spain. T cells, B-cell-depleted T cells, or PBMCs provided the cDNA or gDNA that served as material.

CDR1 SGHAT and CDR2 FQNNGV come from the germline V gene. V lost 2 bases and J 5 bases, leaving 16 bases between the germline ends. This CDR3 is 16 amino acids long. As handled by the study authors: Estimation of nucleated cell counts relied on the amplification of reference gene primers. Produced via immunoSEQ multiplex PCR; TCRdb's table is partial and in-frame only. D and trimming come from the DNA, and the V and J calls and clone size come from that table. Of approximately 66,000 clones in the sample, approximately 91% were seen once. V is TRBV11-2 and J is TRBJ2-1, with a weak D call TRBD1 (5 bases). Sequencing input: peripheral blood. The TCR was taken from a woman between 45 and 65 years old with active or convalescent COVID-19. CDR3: CASSLWRDSRNNEQFF. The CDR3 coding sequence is TGTGCCAGCAGCTTATGGAGAGACAGCAGAAACAATGAGCAGTTCTTC.